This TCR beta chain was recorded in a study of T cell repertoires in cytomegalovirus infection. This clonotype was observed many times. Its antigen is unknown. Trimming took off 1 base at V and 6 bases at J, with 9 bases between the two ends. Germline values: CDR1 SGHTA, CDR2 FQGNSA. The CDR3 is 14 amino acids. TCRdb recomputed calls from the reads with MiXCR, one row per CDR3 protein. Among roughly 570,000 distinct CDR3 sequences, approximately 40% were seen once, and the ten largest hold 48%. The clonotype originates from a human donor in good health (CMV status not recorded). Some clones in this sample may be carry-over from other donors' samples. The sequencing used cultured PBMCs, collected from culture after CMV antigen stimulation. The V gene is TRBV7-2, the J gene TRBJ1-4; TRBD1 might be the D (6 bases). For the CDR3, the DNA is TGTGCCAGCAGCTTAGACAGGGTCGATGAAAAACTGTTTTTT. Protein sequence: CASSLDRVDEKLFF. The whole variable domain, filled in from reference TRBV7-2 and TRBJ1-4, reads GAGVSQSPSNKVTEKGKDVELRCDPISGHTALYWYRQSLGQGLEFLIYFQGNSAPDKSGLPSDRFSAERTGGSVSTLTIQRTQQEDSAVYLCASSLDRVDEKLFFGSGTQLSVL.